The next 9 T cell receptor beta chains were all read from a single sample in a study of blood T cell repertoires in COVID-19. This table comes from immunoSEQ multiplex PCR, and its TCRdb copy is limited to in-frame clones, with some not included. The sample has about 27,000 clones, about four fifths seen once; the top ten hold about 44%. Sequencing used peripheral blood. The receptor source for this set is an elderly woman with acute or convalescent COVID-19.

J is TRBJ2-7 and V is TRBV18, with 11 bases matching TRBD2. CDR1 KGHSH and CDR2 LQKENI come from the germline V gene. The CDR3 runs to 17 residues. The ends lost 2 bases at V and 7 bases at J; junction bases unmatched: 13. CDR3 region: CASSPLTSGTAMGEQYF. CDR3 in DNA: TGTGCCAGCTCACCATTGACTAGCGGGACCGCTATGGGGGAGCAGTACTTC. The full variable domain, in which reference TRBV18 and TRBJ2-7 provide the parts outside the CDR3, is NAGVMQNPRHLVRRRGQEARLRCSPMKGHSHVYWYRQLPEEGLKFMVYLQKENIIDESGMPKERFSAEFPKEGPSILRIQQVVRGDSAAYFCASSPLTSGTAMGEQYFGPGTRLTVT.

This clone was detected a few times. This chain links TRBV24-1 with TRBJ1-5; D call uncertain. Germline CDR1 and CDR2: KGHDR and SFDVKD. This CDR3 comprises 12 residues. The V end was cut by 4 bases, the J end by 9 bases, with 9 bases between. CDR3: CATSDPEMPQHF. The CDR3 coding sequence is TGTGCCACCAGTGACCCCGAGATGCCCCAGCATTTT.

The genes are TRBV4-3 and TRBJ2-5; D unclear. Trimming removed 0 bases at V and 7 bases at J, with 9 bases between. The CDR3 totals 13 residues. Germline assignment: CDR1 LGHNA and CDR2 YSLEER. The CDR3 region is CASSQDSLGTQYF. In nucleotides, the CDR3 is TGCGCCAGCAGCCAAGATAGCTTGGGGACCCAGTACTTC.

This chain joins TRBV24-1 and TRBJ1-4, with unresolved D. The CDR3 contains 16 residues. Germline V lookup: CDR1 KGHDR, CDR2 SFDVKD. Between the trimmed V and J ends, which lost 2 bases and 4 bases, there was a span of 13 bases. In DNA, the CDR3 is TGTGCCACCAGTGATTCCCGGCCAGGCCTTAATGAAAAACTGTTTTTT. Translated: CATSDSRPGLNEKLFF.

V is TRBV1 and J is TRBJ1-1. TRBV1 is recorded as a pseudogene. The CDR3 spans 15 residues. The CDR3 DNA reads TGCACCAGCAGCCAGGCCCTCGGTCGGGACACTGAAGCTTTCTTT. This translates into CTSSQALGRDTEAFF.

The chain has TRBV28 and TRBJ1-5; a possible D gene is TRBD1 (6 bases). Germline V gene data show CDR1 as MDHEN and CDR2 as SYDVKM. The CDR3 length is 16 residues. V was clipped by 7 bases and J by 3 bases, with 19 bases between them. The CDR3 DNA reads TGTGCCAGCATTCAAAAAGGGGGATCGCACAATCAGCCCCAGCATTTT. Protein sequence: CASIQKGGSHNQPQHF.

The chain couples TRBV5-6 to TRBJ2-1; 7 bases are shared with TRBD2. This CDR3 region has 15 residues. The germline V gene encodes CDR1 SGHDT and CDR2 YYEEEE. Trimming removed 5 bases from V and 0 bases from J; junction bases left unmatched: 5. This CDR3 is CASRDGRPSYNEQFF. The CDR3 coding sequence is TGTGCCAGCAGAGACGGGAGGCCCTCCTACAATGAGCAGTTCTTC.

The chain carries TRBV15 and TRBJ2-3; a possible D gene is TRBD2 (7 bases). Germline CDR1 and CDR2: LNHNV and YYDKDF (reference sequence). V was clipped by 3 bases and J by 1 base, with 14 bases between them. This CDR3 has 16 amino acids. The CDR3 protein is CATSRGRGAGTDTQYF. In DNA, the CDR3 is TGTGCCACCAGCAGGGGGAGGGGGGCCGGCACAGATACGCAGTATTTT.

V and J are TRBV19 and TRBJ1-5; 8 bases match TRBD1. V gave up 7 bases and J gave up 11 bases; unmatched junction bases: 7. Germline CDR1 LNHDA, CDR2 SQIVND (reference sequence). The CDR3 runs to 12 residues. Here the CDR3 reads CASNGDRWAQHF. CDR3 nucleotides: TGTGCCAGTAACGGGGACAGGTGGGCCCAGCATTTT.